This T cell receptor beta chain came from a study of T cells in Graves' hyperthyroidism and ophthalmopathy. This clonotype has ten or more counts. RNA transcripts served as the template for amplifying TCR beta CDR3 regions. The HTBI primer set was used in a first-round RT-PCR of the TCR CDR3. TCRdb processed the multiplex PCR reads anew with MiXCR; each CDR3 protein has one entry. The sample contains about half a million distinct CDR3 sequences, about 20% of which appear only once. J was trimmed by 2 bases and V by 5 bases; bases with no gene match: 9. This CDR3 region has 17 residues. Germline loops: CDR1 MDHEN, CDR2 SYDVKM.

Source material: blood. This sequence joins TRBV28 and TRBJ2-5, with 12 bases matching TRBD2. This receptor was taken from a man aged 35 to 55 with Graves' ophthalmopathy. Written as DNA, the CDR3 is TGTGCCAGCAGTCGACTAGCGGGGGACCACATACAAGAGACCCAGTACTTC. It translates to CASSRLAGDHIQETQYF.